Listed below are T cell receptor beta chains from one sample, sequenced in a study of cytomegalovirus exposure and HLA in healthy donors. Data came from immunoSEQ multiplex PCR; TCRdb stores just in-frame clones and leaves some out. The sample lists about 180,000 clones; roughly 82% were seen once. The sequencing input was PBMCs. These receptors were taken from a woman in her forties or fifties in good health and CMV-seronegative. Both conserved end residues are part of each CDR3. The D gene is left open where the match is weak. A row's size may be missing; if present it is once, few, many or a size class.

TRBV28	TRBJ2-7	NA	NA	TGTGCCAGCAGTTATAGGGGCCTCTCCTACGAGCAGTACTTC	CASSYRGLSYEQYF
TRBV28	TRBJ1-2	NA	TRBD1	TGTGCCAGCAGCTGGGGACAGGGACCGAATGGCTACACCTTC	CASSWGQGPNGYTF
TRBV10-3	TRBJ2-2	NA	NA	TGTGCCATCAGTGAGTCATCCAGTACCACCGGGGAGCTGTTTTTT	CAISESSSTTGELFF
TRBV10-2	TRBJ2-3	few	NA	TGCGCCAGCAGTGAGGCAGGGTTGGATACGCAGTATTTT	CASSEAGLDTQYF
TRBV30	TRBJ1-5	NA	NA	TGTGCCTGGAGTGTAGGAGCGGGACGGACAAATCAGCCCCAGCATTTT	CAWSVGAGRTNQPQHF
TRBV2	TRBJ1-5	NA	TRBD1	TGTGCCAGCAGTGATCTACCCCCGGGACAGGGGGCCTTCTATAGCAATCAGCCCCAGCATTTT	CASSDLPPGQGAFYSNQPQHF
TRBV7-9	TRBJ2-7	NA	NA	TGTGCCAGCAGCTTCGCGGGGGCAGGGCAGTACGAGCAGTACTTC	CASSFAGAGQYEQYF
TRBV30	TRBJ1-3	NA	TRBD1	TGTGCCTGGAGTGTCAGGGGGACAGGGGGCCTTGCTGGAAACACCATATATTTT	CAWSVRGTGGLAGNTIYF
TRBV28	TRBJ2-7	NA	NA	TGTGCCAGCAGTCCAGCCTGGACAGTAAGCTCCTACGAGCAGTACTTC	CASSPAWTVSSYEQYF
TRBV7-2	TRBJ2-7	few	TRBD1	TGTGCCAGCTCCACCCCACAGGGGGTCTCCTACGAGCAGTACTTC	CASSTPQGVSYEQYF
TRBV10-1	TRBJ2-2	NA	TRBD1	TGCGCCAGCAGGACACAGGGGAAGAACACCGGGGAGCTGTTTTTT	CASRTQGKNTGELFF
TRBV18	TRBJ1-4	NA	TRBD1	TGTGCCAGCTCACCCCTCAGGGGGCCTAATGAAAAACTGTTTTTT	CASSPLRGPNEKLFF
TRBV28	TRBJ2-1	NA	TRBD1	TGTGCCAGCAGTCAGGGACAGGCTACCTACAATGAGCAGTTCTTC	CASSQGQATYNEQFF
TRBV10-3	TRBJ2-7	NA	TRBD1	TGTGCCATCAGTGAGGCGTGGGCAGGGGGATCCTACGAGCAGTACTTC	CAISEAWAGGSYEQYF
TRBV5-6	TRBJ2-1	NA	TRBD2	TGTGCCAGCAGCCCGGGGGGGTCCTACAATGAGCAGTTCTTC	CASSPGGSYNEQFF
TRBV7-2	TRBJ2-5	NA	NA	TGTGCCAGCAGCCCAAACGGGGGAGAGGCCCAGTACTTC	CASSPNGGEAQYF
TRBV7-6	TRBJ2-1	NA	TRBD2	TGTGCCAGCAGCCAGGTCACTAGCGGGTACAATGAGCAGTTCTTC	CASSQVTSGYNEQFF
TRBV18	TRBJ1-3	NA	NA	TGTGCCAGCTCACAAGGGGCGAGCTCTGGAAACACCATATATTTT	CASSQGASSGNTIYF
TRBV30	TRBJ1-2	NA	TRBD1	TGTGCCTGGAGTGACGGGATACCGGGACAGGGGAATTTTGGCTACACCTTC	CAWSDGIPGQGNFGYTF
TRBV2	TRBJ2-5	few	TRBD1	TGTGCCAGCAGGGATCAGGGACAGCAAGAGACCCAGTACTTC	CASRDQGQQETQYF
TRBV6-6	TRBJ2-7	once	NA	TGTGCCAGCAGTTACTCGAACGGAGACTACGAGCAGTACTTC	CASSYSNGDYEQYF
TRBV19	TRBJ2-3	NA	NA	TGTGCCAGTAGTCCCACAGGGGACTTTGGGGCTGATACGCAGTATTTT	CASSPTGDFGADTQYF
TRBV11-3	TRBJ2-6	NA	TRBD1	TGTGCCAGCAGCCGAGGACAGGGGTCCGGGGCCAACGTCCTGACTTTC	CASSRGQGSGANVLTF
TRBV29-1	TRBJ1-2	NA	TRBD1	TGCAGCGTTGTAGAACAGGGGGATGGCTACACCTTC	CSVVEQGDGYTF
TRBV9	TRBJ2-7	NA	TRBD2	TGTGCCAGCAGCGCAGTCCCGACTAGCGGGGTCTACGAGCAGTACTTC	CASSAVPTSGVYEQYF
TRBV6-1	TRBJ2-7	NA	TRBD2	TGTGCCAGCATCTGGGGGGCGGGAGGGTACGAGCAGTACTTC	CASIWGAGGYEQYF
TRBV27	TRBJ2-7	NA	TRBD1	TGTTCGGATCCGGGACAGGATACCTACGAGCAGTACTTC	CSDPGQDTYEQYF
TRBV5-5	TRBJ1-2	NA	NA	TGTGCCAGCCACAGAATCAGGGAACCCTTTTGCTATGGCTACACCTTC	CASHRIREPFCYGYTF
TRBV19	TRBJ1-4	NA	NA	TGTGCCAGTAGAGACACTCTCAATGAAAAACTGTTTTTT	CASRDTLNEKLFF
TRBV5-4	TRBJ1-1	NA	TRBD1	TGTGCCATCGTAGACAGGGTAACGAACACTGAAGCTTTCTTT	CAIVDRVTNTEAFF
TRBV13	TRBJ1-5	NA	NA	TGTGCCAGCAGCTTGACAGGTTACAATCAGCCCCAGCATTTT	CASSLTGYNQPQHF
TRBV6-5	TRBJ1-1	NA	TRBD1	TGTGCCAGCAGTTACTCGAAGACAGGGATAATTACTGAAGCTTTCTTT	CASSYSKTGIITEAFF
TRBV12-5	TRBJ2-5	NA	TRBD1	TGTGCTAGTGGCTATCGGACAGGGGGCCAAGAGACCCAGTACTTC	CASGYRTGGQETQYF
TRBV19	TRBJ2-7	NA	TRBD2	TGTGCCACAGGGGGGCTAGCGGGAGTTTACGAGCAGTACTTC	CATGGLAGVYEQYF
TRBV30	TRBJ2-1	once	TRBD1	TGTGCCTGGAGCGGAGGACAGGGTTTCTACAATGAGCAGTTCTTC	CAWSGGQGFYNEQFF
TRBV5-1	TRBJ2-5	NA	TRBD1	TGCGCCAGCAGCTTGGAAGGGGGCGGTGGAGAGACCCAGTACTTC	CASSLEGGGGETQYF
TRBV19	TRBJ2-1	NA	TRBD1	TGTGCCAGTAGCCCCCCGGGACAGGGGGACAATGAGCAGTTCTTC	CASSPPGQGDNEQFF
TRBV6-6	TRBJ2-3	NA	TRBD1	TGTGCCAGCAGTAGGACAGGGAACACAGATACGCAGTATTTT	CASSRTGNTDTQYF
TRBV4-3	TRBJ1-1	NA	TRBD1	TGCGCCAGCAGCCACAGGGGGTCGGGGTGGACTGAAGCTTTCTTT	CASSHRGSGWTEAFF
TRBV28	TRBJ2-5	NA	TRBD2	TGTGCCAGCAGTTCCGGACTAGCGGGGGCCGTAGAGACCCAGTACTTC	CASSSGLAGAVETQYF
TRBV28	TRBJ2-3	NA	TRBD2	TGTGCCAGCACCGGTGGGGGAGGGCAGGATACGCAGTATTTT	CASTGGGGQDTQYF
TRBV10-1	TRBJ2-2	NA	TRBD1	TGCGCCAGCAGGGGAGACAGGGGTCAAACCGGGGAGCTGTTTTTT	CASRGDRGQTGELFF
TRBV9	TRBJ2-2	NA	TRBD2	TGTGCCAGCAGCCCTAGTATAGCGGGGGGCACCGGGGAGCTGTTTTTT	CASSPSIAGGTGELFF
TRBV19	TRBJ2-7	NA	NA	TGTGCCAGTAGTACGGGGGACAGAATCTACGAGCAGTACTTC	CASSTGDRIYEQYF